Sequencing of this T cell receptor (beta chain) was carried out in a study of response to subunit inactivated influenza vaccine. V lost 6 bases and J lost 6; bases outside the gene matches: 6. Germline lookup yields CDR1 MNHEY and CDR2 SMNVEV (reference sequence). The CDR3 has 14 residues. Via MiXCR, TCRdb re-called the RT-PCR reads, giving one row per CDR3 protein. The sample yields approximately 730,000 distinct CDR3 sequences, more than 11% seen once. Whole-study findings and limits: Each seasonal flu vaccination may recruit only limited new T cells, authors suggested.

In the case of this clonotype: Its target is not known.

The source was PBMCs from blood, collected 14 to 15 days before vaccination. V usage is TRBV27 and J usage is TRBJ1-2, with TRBD1 matching 11 bases. This clonotype originated in a man aged 45-65 years who received an inactivated influenza vaccine. As DNA, the CDR3 is TGTGCCAGCAGACCCCGGACAGGGGGCAATGGCTACACCTTC. This encodes CASRPRTGGNGYTF.